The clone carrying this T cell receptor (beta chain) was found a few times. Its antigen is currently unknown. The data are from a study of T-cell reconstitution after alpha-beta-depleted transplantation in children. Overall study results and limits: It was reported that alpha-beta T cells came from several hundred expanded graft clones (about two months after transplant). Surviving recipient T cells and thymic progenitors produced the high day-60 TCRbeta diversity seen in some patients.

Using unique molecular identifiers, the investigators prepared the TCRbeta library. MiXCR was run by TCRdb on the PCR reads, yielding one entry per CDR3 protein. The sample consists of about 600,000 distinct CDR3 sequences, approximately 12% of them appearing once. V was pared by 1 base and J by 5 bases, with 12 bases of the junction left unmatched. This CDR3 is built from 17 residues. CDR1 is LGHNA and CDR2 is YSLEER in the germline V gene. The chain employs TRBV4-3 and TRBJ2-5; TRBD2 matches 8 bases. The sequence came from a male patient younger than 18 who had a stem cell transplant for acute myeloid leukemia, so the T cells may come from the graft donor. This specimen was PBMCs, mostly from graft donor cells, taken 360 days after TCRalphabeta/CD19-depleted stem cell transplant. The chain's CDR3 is CASSQVGTGRAGETQYF. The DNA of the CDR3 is TGCGCCAGCAGCCAAGTAGGGACCGGGAGGGCAGGGGAGACCCAGTACTTC.